This T cell receptor (beta chain) was sequenced for a study of cytomegalovirus exposure and HLA in healthy donors. On this clone itself: Its antigen is currently unknown.

General observations from the study: Several of the most significant clusters were apparently associated with common viral pathogens in a later analysis. Roughly uniform sequencing depth across donors was assumed, possibly incorrectly. TCR beta V- and J-gene trimming was later associated with a missense DCLRE1C variant.

This PCR relied on a set of 60 Vbeta primers and 13 Jbeta primers. Sequenced by immunoSEQ multiplex PCR; TCRdb stores in-frame clones only, minus some. The repertoire holds 120,000 or so clones, with about 80% as singletons. The CDR3 length is 13 residues. Germline loops: CDR1 MNHNS, CDR2 SASEGT. The genes are TRBV6-1 and TRBJ2-5; TRBD2 might be the D (7 bases). The DNA end favors TRBJ2-7, so the J call may be wrong. This TCR was sampled from a woman aged 40 to 49 in good health and CMV-seropositive. Sequenced: PBMCs. The CDR3 protein is CASIRGGSYEQYF. The CDR3 nucleotides read TGTGCCAGCATAAGGGGGGGCTCCTACGAGCAGTACTTC.